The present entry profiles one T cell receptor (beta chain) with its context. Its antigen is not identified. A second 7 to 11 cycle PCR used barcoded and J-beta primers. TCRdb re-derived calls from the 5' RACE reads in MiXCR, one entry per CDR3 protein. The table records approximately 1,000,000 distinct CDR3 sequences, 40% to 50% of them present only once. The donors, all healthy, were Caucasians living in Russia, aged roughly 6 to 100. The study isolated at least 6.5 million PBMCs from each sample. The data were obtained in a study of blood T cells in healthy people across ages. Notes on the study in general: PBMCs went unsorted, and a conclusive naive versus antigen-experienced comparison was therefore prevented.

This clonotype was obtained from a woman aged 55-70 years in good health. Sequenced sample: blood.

The CDR3 loop reads CASSQTGGRYNEQFF. For the CDR3, the DNA is TGTGCCAGCAGCCAGACAGGGGGACGGTACAATGAGCAGTTCTTC. The chain couples TRBV2 to TRBJ2-1; 9 bases fit TRBD1. The CDR3 has 15 residues. Germline trimming cut 6 bases from V and 4 bases from J; bases unmatched to any gene: 7. The germline V gene has CDR1 SNHLY and CDR2 FYNNEI. The variable domain in full, with the rest retrieved from reference TRBV2 and TRBJ2-1, is EPEVTQTPSHQVTQMGQEVILRCVPISNHLYFYWYRQILGQKVEFLVSFYNNEISEKSEIFDDQFSVERPDGSNFTLKIRSTKLEDSAMYFCASSQTGGRYNEQFFGPGTRLTVL.